This entry lists 5 T cell receptor beta chains sequenced from one sample in a study of blood T cells in healthy people across ages. A second PCR of 7 to 11 cycles used a sample-barcoded 5' primer and a J-beta primer mix. TCRdb fed the 5' RACE reads into MiXCR, producing one record per CDR3 protein. In the table there are roughly 830,000 distinct CDR3 sequences, 62% of which are singletons. What was sequenced was blood. These receptors all stem from a young man in good health.

The V gene is TRBV29-1, the J gene TRBJ2-5; D is perhaps TRBD1 (5 bases). This CDR3 spans 11 amino acids. V lost 7 bases and J 2 bases, leaving 8 bases between the germline ends. Germline assignment: CDR1 SQVTM and CDR2 ANQGSEA. The CDR3 DNA sequence: TGCAGCGGGGGCGGTCAAGAGACCCAGTACTTC. Translating it yields CSGGGQETQYF. Complete variable domain (other parts from reference TRBV29-1 and TRBJ2-5): SAVISQKPSRDICQRGTSLTIQCQVDSQVTMMFWYRQQPGQSLTLIATANQGSEATYESGFVIDKFPISRPNLTFSTLTVSNMSPEDSSIYLCSGGGQETQYFGPGTRLLVL.

This clonotype was detected only once. The rearrangement links TRBV5-6 to TRBJ1-1; 7 bases line up with TRBD1. V lost 4 bases, J lost 1 base, and 4 bases stayed unmatched. From germline, CDR1 is SGHDT and CDR2 YYEEEE. There are 14 residues in the CDR3. The CDR3 nucleotides read TGTGCCAGCAGCCACAGGGGAACGAACACTGAAGCTTTCTTT. As protein: CASSHRGTNTEAFF.

This clonotype was seen a handful of times. The chain uses TRBV7-2 and TRBJ2-7; 9 bases agree with TRBD2. The CDR3 spans 14 residues. Germline values: CDR1 SGHTA, CDR2 FQGNSA. After removal of 3 bases from V and 4 bases from J, the junction contained 4 bases not matched to a gene. CDR3 in amino acids: CASSFQRGEYEQYF. CDR3 in DNA: TGTGCCAGCAGCTTCCAGCGGGGGGAGTACGAGCAGTACTTC.

The chain couples TRBV6-5 to TRBJ1-2; D is perhaps TRBD1 (5 bases). The CDR3 loop spans 16 amino acids. V dropped 2 bases and J dropped 0 bases, with 13 bases sitting between them. Germline assignment: CDR1 MNHEY and CDR2 SVGAGI. CDR3 bases: TGTGCCAGCAGTTACGGGGGGGACTGGGCTAACTATGGCTACACCTTC. Protein product: CASSYGGDWANYGYTF.

The chain has TRBV6-6 and TRBJ1-3; TRBD1 might be the D (5 bases). Germline lookup yields CDR1 MNHNY and CDR2 SVGAGI (reference sequence). Trimming stripped 11 bases from V and 2 bases from J, with 19 bases between. This CDR3 is 15 amino acids long. This CDR3 is CACDPTGQAGNTIYF. The CDR3 region has the DNA TGTGCCTGCGACCCCACGGGGCAGGCTGGAAACACCATATATTTT.